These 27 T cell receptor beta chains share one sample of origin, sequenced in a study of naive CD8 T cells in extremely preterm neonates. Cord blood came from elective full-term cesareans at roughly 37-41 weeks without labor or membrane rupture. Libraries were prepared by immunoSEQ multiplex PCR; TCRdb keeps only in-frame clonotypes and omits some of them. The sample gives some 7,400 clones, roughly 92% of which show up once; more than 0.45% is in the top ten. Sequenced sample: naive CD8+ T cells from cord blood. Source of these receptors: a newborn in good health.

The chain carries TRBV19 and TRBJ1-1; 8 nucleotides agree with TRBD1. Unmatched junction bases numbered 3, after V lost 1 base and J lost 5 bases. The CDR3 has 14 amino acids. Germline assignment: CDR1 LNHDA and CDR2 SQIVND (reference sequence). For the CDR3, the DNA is TGTGCCAGTAGTATAGCAGGGGGCGGGACTGAAGCTTTCTTT. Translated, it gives CASSIAGGGTEAFF. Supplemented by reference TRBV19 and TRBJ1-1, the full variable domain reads DGGITQSPKYLFRKEGQNVTLSCEQNLNHDAMYWYRQDPGQGLRLIYYSQIVNDFQKGDIAEGYSVSREKKESFPLTVTSAQKNPTAFYLCASSIAGGGTEAFFGQGTRLTVV.

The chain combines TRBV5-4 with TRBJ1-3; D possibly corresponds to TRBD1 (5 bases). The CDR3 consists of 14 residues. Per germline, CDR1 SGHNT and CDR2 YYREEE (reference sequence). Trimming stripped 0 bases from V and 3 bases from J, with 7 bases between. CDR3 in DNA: TGTGCCAGCAGCTTGGGGCAGGGTGGAAACACCATATATTTT. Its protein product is CASSLGQGGNTIYF. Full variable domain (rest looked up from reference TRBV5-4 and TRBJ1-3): ETGVTQSPTHLIKTRGQQVTLRCSSQSGHNTVSWYQQALGQGPQFIFQYYREEENGRGNFPPRFSGLQFPNYSSELNVNALELDDSALYLCASSLGQGGNTIYFGEGSWLTVV.

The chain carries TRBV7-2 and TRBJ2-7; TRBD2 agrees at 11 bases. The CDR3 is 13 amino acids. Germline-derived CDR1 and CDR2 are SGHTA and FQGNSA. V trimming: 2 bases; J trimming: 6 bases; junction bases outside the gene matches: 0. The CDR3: CASSLTSGSEQYF. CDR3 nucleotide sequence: TGTGCCAGCAGCTTAACTAGCGGGAGCGAGCAGTACTTC.

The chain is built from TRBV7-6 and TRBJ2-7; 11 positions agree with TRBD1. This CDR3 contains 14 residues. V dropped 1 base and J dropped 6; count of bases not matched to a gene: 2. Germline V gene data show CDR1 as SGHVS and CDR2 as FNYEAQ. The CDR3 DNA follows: TGTGCCAGCAGCTTAGGGGGGACAGGGGGCGAGCAGTACTTC. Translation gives CASSLGGTGGEQYF.

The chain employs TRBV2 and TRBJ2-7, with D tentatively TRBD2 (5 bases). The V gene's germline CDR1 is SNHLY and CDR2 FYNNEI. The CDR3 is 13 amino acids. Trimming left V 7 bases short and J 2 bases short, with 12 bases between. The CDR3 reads CASKEGGAYEQYF. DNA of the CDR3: TGTGCCAGCAAGGAAGGAGGCGCCTACGAGCAGTACTTC.

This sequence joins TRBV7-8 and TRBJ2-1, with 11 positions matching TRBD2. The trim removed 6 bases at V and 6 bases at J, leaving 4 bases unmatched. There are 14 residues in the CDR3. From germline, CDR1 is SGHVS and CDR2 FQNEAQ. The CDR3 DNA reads TGTGCCAGCAGACTAGCGGGAGTATCCAATGAGCAGTTCTTC. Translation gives CASRLAGVSNEQFF.

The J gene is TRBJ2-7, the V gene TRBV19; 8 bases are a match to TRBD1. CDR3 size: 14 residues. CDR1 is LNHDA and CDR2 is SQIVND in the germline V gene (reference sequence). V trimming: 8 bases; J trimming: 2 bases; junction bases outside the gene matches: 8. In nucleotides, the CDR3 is TGTGCCAGTTCTGCCGGGACAGGAACCTACGAGCAGTACTTC. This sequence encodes CASSAGTGTYEQYF.

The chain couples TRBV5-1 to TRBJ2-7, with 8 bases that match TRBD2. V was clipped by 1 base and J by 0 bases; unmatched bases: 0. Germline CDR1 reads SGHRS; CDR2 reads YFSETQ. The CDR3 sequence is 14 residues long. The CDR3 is CASSLTSGSYEQYF. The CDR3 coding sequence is TGCGCCAGCAGCTTGACTAGCGGCTCCTACGAGCAGTACTTC.

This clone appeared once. The CDR3 sequence: CASSSLLQGRNTEAFF. Here the CDR3 DNA reads TGTGCCAGCAGTTCTCTGTTACAGGGGAGGAACACTGAAGCTTTCTTT. The chain has TRBV27 and TRBJ1-1; TRBD1 aligns across 7 bases. The CDR3 totals 16 residues. Germline assignment: CDR1 MNHEY and CDR2 SMNVEV (reference sequence). With V trimmed by 4 bases and J by 1 base, 9 bases remained unmatched.

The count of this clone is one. CDR3 nucleotide sequence: TGTGCCAGCAGTAAGTACAGGACATCCGACTATGGCTACACCTTC. Translation: CASSKYRTSDYGYTF. The chain has TRBV6-5 and TRBJ1-2, with D possibly matching TRBD1 (5 bases). CDR1 and CDR2 from the germline V gene are MNHEY and SVGAGI. The V end lost 5 bases, the J end lost 3 bases, and 16 bases lay between the germline ends. The CDR3 is 15 residues long.

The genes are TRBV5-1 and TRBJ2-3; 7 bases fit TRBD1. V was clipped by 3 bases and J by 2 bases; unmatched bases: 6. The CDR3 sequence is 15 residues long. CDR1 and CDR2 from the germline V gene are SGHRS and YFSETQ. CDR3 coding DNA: TGCGCCAGCAGCTGGGGGACAGACTTCACAGATACGCAGTATTTT. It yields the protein CASSWGTDFTDTQYF.

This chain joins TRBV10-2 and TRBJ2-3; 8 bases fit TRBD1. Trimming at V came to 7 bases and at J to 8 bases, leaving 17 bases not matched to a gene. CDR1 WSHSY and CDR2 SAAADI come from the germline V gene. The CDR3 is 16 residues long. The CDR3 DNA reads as TGCGCCAGCAAATCGGGACAGGTTGCCCCCACAAGTACGCAGTATTTT. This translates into CASKSGQVAPTSTQYF.

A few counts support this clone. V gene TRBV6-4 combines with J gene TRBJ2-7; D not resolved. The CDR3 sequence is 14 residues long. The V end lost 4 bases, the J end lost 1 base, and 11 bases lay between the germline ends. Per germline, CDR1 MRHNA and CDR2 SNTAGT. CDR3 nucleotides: TGTGCCAGCAGTGCGGTCGCAGGATCCTACGAGCAGTACTTC. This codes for CASSAVAGSYEQYF.

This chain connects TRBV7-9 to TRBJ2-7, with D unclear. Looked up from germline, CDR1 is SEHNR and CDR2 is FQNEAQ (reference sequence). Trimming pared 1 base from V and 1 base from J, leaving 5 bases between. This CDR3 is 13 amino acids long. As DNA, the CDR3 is TGTGCCAGCAGCTTAGTACAGTCCTACGAGCAGTACTTC. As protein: CASSLVQSYEQYF.

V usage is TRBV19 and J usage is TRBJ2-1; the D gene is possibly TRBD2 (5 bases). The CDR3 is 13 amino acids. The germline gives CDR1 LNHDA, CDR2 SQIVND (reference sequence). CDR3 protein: CASGLPGNNEQFF. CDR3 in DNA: TGTGCTTCAGGACTCCCGGGGAACAATGAGCAGTTCTTC.

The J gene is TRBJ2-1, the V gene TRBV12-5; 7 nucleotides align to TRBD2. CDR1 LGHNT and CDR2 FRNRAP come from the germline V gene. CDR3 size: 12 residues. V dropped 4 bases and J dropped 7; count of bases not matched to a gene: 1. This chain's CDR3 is CASGWGGNEQFF. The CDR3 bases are TGTGCTAGTGGTTGGGGGGGGAATGAGCAGTTCTTC.

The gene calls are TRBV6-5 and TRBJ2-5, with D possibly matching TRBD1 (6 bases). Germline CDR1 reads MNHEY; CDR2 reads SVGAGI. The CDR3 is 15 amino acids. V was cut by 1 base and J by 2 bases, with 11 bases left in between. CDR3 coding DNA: TGTGCCAGCAGTTACTTAGGGACACCTCAAGAGACCCAGTACTTC. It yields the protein CASSYLGTPQETQYF.

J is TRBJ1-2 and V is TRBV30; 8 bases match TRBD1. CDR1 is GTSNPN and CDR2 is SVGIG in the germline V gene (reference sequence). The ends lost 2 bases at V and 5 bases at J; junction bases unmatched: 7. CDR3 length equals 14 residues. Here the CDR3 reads CAWSSGQGSYGYTF. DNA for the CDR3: TGTGCCTGGAGTTCCGGACAGGGATCGTATGGCTACACCTTC.

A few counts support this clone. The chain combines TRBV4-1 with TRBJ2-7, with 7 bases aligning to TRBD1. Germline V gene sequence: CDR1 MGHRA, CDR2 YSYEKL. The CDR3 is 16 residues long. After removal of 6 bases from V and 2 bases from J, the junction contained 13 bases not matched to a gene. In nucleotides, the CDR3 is TGCGCCAGCAGGCCAACAGAACTGGGACAGCCCTACGAGCAGTACTTC. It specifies CASRPTELGQPYEQYF.

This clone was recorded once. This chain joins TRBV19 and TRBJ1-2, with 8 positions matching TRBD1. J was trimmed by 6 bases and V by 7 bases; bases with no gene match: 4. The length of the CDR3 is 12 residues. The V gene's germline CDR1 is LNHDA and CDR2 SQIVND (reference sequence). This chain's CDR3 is CASTQGANGYTF. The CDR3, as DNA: TGTGCCAGTACCCAGGGGGCAAATGGCTACACCTTC.

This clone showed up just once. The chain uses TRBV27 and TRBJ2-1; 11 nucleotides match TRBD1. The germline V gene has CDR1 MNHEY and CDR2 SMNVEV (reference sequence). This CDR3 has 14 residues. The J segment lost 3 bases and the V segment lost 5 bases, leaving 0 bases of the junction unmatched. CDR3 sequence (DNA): TGTGCCAGCAGTGGGACAGGGGGCTACAATGAGCAGTTCTTC. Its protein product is CASSGTGGYNEQFF.

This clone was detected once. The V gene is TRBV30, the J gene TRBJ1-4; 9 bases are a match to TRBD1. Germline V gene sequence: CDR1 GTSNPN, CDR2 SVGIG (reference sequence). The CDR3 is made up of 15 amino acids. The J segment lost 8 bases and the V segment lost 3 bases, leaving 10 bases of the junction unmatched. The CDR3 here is CAWRNPGQGFEKLFF. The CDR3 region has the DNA TGTGCCTGGAGAAATCCGGGACAGGGTTTCGAAAAACTGTTTTTT.

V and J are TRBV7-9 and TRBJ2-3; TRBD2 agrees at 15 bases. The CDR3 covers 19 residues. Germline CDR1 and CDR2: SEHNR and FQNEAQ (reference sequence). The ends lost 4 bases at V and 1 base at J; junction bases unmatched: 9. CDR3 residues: CASSSLRTSGRARTDTQYF. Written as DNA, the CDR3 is TGTGCCAGCAGCTCCCTCCGGACTAGCGGGAGGGCCCGCACAGATACGCAGTATTTT.

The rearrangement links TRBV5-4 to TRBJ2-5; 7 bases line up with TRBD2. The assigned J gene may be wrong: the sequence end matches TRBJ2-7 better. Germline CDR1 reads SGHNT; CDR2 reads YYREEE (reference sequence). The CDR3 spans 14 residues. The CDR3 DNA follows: TGTGCCAGCAGCCTAGCGGAGACACCTAGCGAGCAGTACTTC. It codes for CASSLAETPSEQYF.

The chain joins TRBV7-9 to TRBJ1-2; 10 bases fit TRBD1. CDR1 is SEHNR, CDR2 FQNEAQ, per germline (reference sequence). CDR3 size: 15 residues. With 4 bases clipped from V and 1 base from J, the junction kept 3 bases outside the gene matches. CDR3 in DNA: TGTGCCAGCAGCTCCGGGACAGGGGATAACTATGGCTACACCTTC. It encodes CASSSGTGDNYGYTF.

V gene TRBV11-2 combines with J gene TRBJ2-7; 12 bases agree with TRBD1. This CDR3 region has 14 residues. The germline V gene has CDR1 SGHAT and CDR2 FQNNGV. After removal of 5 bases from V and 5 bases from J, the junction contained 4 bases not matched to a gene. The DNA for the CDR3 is TGTGCCAGCAGCCCGGGACAGGGGGCAGACGAGCAGTACTTC. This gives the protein CASSPGQGADEQYF.

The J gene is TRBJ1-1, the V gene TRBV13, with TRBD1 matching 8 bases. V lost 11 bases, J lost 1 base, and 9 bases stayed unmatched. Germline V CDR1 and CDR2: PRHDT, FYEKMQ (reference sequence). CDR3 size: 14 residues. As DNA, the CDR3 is TGTGCCTGCGGCGCCCAGGGGGCGAACACTGAAGCTTTCTTT. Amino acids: CACGAQGANTEAFF.